This entry describes one T cell receptor beta chain. This sample is drawn from a study of blood T cell repertoires in COVID-19. About the study: From T cells, B-cell-depleted T cells, or PBMCs came the material, which was cDNA or gDNA.

The assay was immunoSEQ multiplex PCR, and TCRdb's table has in-frame clones only and misses some. The sample comprises tens of thousands of clones, around nine tenths of which are singletons, and about 10% rests with the top ten. The germline gives CDR1 MNHEY, CDR2 SVGAGI. V shed 8 bases and J 1 base; nucleotides not matched to a gene: 6. The CDR3 has 14 amino acids. The sequencing input was peripheral blood. This receptor was taken from a human donor in a cohort sampled during active COVID-19. The V and J genes are TRBV6-5 and TRBJ1-1, with 8 bases matching TRBD1. Here the CDR3 reads CASPDRAANTEAFF. The CDR3, as DNA: TGTGCCAGCCCGGACAGGGCGGCGAACACTGAAGCTTTCTTT.